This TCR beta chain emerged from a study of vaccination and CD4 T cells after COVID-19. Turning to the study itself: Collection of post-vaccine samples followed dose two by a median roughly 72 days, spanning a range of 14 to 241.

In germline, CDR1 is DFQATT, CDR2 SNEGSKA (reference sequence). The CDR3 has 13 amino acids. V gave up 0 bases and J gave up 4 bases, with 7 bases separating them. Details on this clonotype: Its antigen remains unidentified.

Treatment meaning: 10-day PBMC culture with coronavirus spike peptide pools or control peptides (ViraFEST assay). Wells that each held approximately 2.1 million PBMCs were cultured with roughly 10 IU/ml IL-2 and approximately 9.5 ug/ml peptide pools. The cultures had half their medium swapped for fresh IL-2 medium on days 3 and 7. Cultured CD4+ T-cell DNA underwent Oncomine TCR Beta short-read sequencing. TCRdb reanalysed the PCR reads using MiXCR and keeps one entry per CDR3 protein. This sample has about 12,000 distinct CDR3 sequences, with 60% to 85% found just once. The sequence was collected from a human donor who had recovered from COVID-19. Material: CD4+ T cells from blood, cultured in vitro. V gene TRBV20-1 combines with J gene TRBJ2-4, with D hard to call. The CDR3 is CSARDVGKNIQYF. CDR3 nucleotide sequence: TGCAGTGCTAGAGATGTGGGGAAAAACATTCAGTACTTC.